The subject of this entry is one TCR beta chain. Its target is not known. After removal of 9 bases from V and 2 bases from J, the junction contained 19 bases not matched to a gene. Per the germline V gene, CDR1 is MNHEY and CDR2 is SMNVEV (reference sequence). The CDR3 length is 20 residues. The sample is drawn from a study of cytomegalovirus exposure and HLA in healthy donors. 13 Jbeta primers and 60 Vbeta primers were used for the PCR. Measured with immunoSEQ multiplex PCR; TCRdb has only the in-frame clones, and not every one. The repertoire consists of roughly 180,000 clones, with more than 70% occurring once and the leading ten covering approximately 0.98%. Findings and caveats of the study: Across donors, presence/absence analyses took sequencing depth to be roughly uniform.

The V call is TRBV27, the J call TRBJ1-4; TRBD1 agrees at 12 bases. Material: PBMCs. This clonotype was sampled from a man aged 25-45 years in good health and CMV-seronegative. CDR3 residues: CARKLESGQGARVTNEKLFF. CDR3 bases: TGTGCCAGGAAACTAGAATCGGGACAGGGGGCGCGGGTTACTAATGAAAAACTGTTTTTT. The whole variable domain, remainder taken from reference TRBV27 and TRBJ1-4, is EAQVTQNPRYLITVTGKKLTVTCSQNMNHEYMSWYRQDPGLGLRQIYYSMNVEVTDKGDVPEGYKVSRKEKRNFPLILESPSPNQTSLYFCARKLESGQGARVTNEKLFFGSGTQLSVL.